Listed here is a single TCR beta chain. The data were obtained in a study of blood T cell repertoires in COVID-19. This CDR3 comprises 15 residues. V dropped 6 bases and J dropped 2 bases, with 14 bases sitting between them. Germline values: CDR1 MNHEY, CDR2 SMNVEV (reference sequence). Sequencing was performed with immunoSEQ multiplex PCR; in TCRdb, only in-frame clones are kept and a portion is missing. The data contain 390,000 or so clones, roughly 90% of them singletons. Sequencing was performed on peripheral blood. The TCR comes from a woman in her 30s with COVID-19, enrolled during active disease. This chain uses TRBV27 with TRBJ2-1; D is unresolved. The CDR3 DNA sequence: TGTGCCAGCAGCCCGACTGGCGTGCCCTACAATGAGCAGTTCTTC. Translated, it gives CASSPTGVPYNEQFF.